These T cell receptor beta chains were read from a single sample in a study of T cell repertoires in cytomegalovirus infection. TCRdb reprocessed the reads via MiXCR and lists one record per CDR3 protein. The sample includes about 460,000 distinct CDR3 sequences, approximately 11% of them seen just once. Sequencing was performed on PBMCs. The source of these receptors is a human donor in good health (CMV status not recorded). Some clones in this sample may be carry-over from other donors' samples. The CDR3 runs from the conserved cysteine through the conserved F or W. A D gene is named only where the DNA matches it firmly. Not every row has a clone size; where given, it reads once, few, many or a size class.

cdr3_length j_call clone_size v_call d_call cdr3_nt cdr3_aa
12 TRBJ1-2 NA TRBV2 TRBD1 TGTGCCAGCAAGGGACAGTACTATGGCTACACCTTC CASKGQYYGYTF
13 TRBJ2-2 many TRBV12-5 NA TGTGCTAGTACAGGGAGCTACACCGGGGAGCTGTTTTTT CASTGSYTGELFF
12 TRBJ1-1 NA TRBV27 TRBD1 TGTGCCAGCGGGCTTGACAGGGTTGAAGCTTTCTTT CASGLDRVEAFF
14 TRBJ2-5 NA TRBV7-9 NA TGTGCCAGCAGCCGACTTAGCGGAAAAGAGACCCAGTACTTC CASSRLSGKETQYF
17 TRBJ1-6 many TRBV7-9 TRBD1 TGTGCCAGCAGCTTAGGAATGACAGGGACCTATAATTCACCCCTCCACTTT CASSLGMTGTYNSPLHF
15 TRBJ1-2 NA TRBV29-1 NA TGCAGCGTTGAAACAGGGTCAATCCTCGGGAATGGCTACACCTTC CSVETGSILGNGYTF
16 TRBJ2-7 few TRBV7-9 TRBD1 TGTGCCAGCAGCCCTAGGGGGACAGCCAGCTCCTACGAGCAGTACTTC CASSPRGTASSYEQYF
15 TRBJ1-5 many TRBV7-8 NA TGTGCCAGCAGCCCCCGGCCCTATAGCAATCAGCCCCAGCATTTT CASSPRPYSNQPQHF
16 TRBJ1-4 many TRBV7-6 NA TGTGCCAGCAGCTCCTTGAAGGGGGCAACTAATGAAAAACTGTTTTTT CASSSLKGATNEKLFF
14 TRBJ2-7 many TRBV19 NA TGTGCCAGTAGTATGCAGGGAAGCTCCTACGAGCAGTACTTC CASSMQGSSYEQYF
14 TRBJ2-3 many TRBV7-7 NA TGTGCTAGCAGCTCGGGCCGGAGCACAGATACGCAGTATTTT CASSSGRSTDTQYF
11 TRBJ2-7 many TRBV7-9 TRBD2 TGTGCCAGCAGCTTCGGGAGGGCTGTGTACTTC CASSFGRAVYF
15 TRBJ1-2 few TRBV5-1 NA TGCGCCAGCAGCTGGAGCGCGGGAGAGGGGTATGGCTACACCTTC CASSWSAGEGYGYTF